This T cell receptor beta chain was retrieved from a study of molecular identifiers for immune sequencing clone quantification listed by TCRdb under 2018. For the study in its entirety: For a replicate experiment, RNA from approximately 20,000 or 100,000 naive CD8 T cells was divided into five aliquots, and four of the five aliquots were sequenced. This methods study used CD8 T cells to benchmark TCR RNA copy counting and molecular-identifier clustering-based TCR repertoire sequencing (MIDCIRS). General findings and caveats noted by the study authors: Clones above 20 RNA copies held over 98% of molecules in CMV-specific effector cells but under 1% in naive cells. Highly expanded clone sizes could be underestimated if identical TCR molecules share a barcode. Around 2.8 recovered TCR RNA copies per cell were obtained by modeling, versus 9 to 10 by digital PCR, implying a capture efficiency of 25% to 30%. Even against a background of 750,000 to 1,000,000 naive CD8 T cells, spiked-in Jurkat TCR RNA amounting to a single cell's worth was reported to be detectable. Naive libraries contained spiked-in Jurkat TCR RNA (approximately nine copies' worth), which is not part of the donor repertoire. When barcode sub-clustering was not used, chimeric consensus sequences inflated TCR diversity, with chimeras reaching as high as 47%.

The receptor library was made with PCR. The sample was run on a NextSeq 500. Bulk TCR libraries were made following a previously described method, with the TCR primers given in Table S5. Total RNA was purified with the Qiagen AllPrep DNA/RNA kit. Reads from multiple sequencing runs of the same library were pooled before analysis. In the paper's pipeline: Reads were retained only if an exact TCR constant sequence was present, and the retained reads were trimmed to 150 nt and grouped according to their 12-nt molecular barcodes. Within each barcode group, reads were sub-clustered at a 15% Levenshtein threshold, and quality-weighted consensus sequences were built per RNA molecule. Non-functional sequences were filtered out, along with any lower-count sequence sitting one edit away from another sequence. Based on fitting two negative binomial distributions, any barcode sub-cluster with under 20% of the maximum read count was discarded. TCRdb handled the public reads itself, with Q25 trimming in fastp and clone calling in MiXCR, and kept productive beta chains. Each entry merges the rows of one CDR3 protein and shows their most common DNA and genes. The V and J calls here are based on TCRdb, not the publication. This sample comprises approximately 40,000 distinct CDR3 sequences, about 24% of them detected only once. The leading ten clones occupy more than 0.75% of the sample.

Inclusive of the bounding cysteine and phenylalanine, the CDR3 is 13 residues long. Only the CDR3 region is kept as DNA, spanning 39 bases read in frame from base 1. Looking up the germline V gene (reference sequence) yields CDR1 MNHEY and CDR2 SMNVEV. V was cut back by 5 bases and J by 4 bases, leaving a gap of 9 bases between them. The sample holds many counts of this clonotype. The antigen this receptor binds is unknown. Base qualities are not provided; no much larger clone lies one nucleotide away. Libraries of naive CD8 T cells were built from around 20,000 to 990,000 sorted cells, with 10%, 30% or 50% of the purified RNA used. Naive CD8 T cells, defined as CD8+CD4-CCR7+CD45RA+, were FACS-sorted into RLT Plus buffer on a BD FACSAria II. Nine to eleven TCR copies' worth of Jurkat RNA were spiked into roughly 17,000-1,100,000 naive CD8 T cell samples to test detection sensitivity. Enrichment of CD8 T cells was performed with RosetteSep CD8+ T Cell Enrichment Cocktail and Ficoll-Paque, after which ACK red cell lysis was carried out.

The receptor was derived from a human donor in good health. Some libraries in this study had Jurkat cell RNA spiked in. The sample taken for sequencing was naive CD8+ T cells from blood, with Jurkat cell RNA spiked in. Sample cell subset or site, as interpreted from the label and publication: FACS-sorted CD8+CD4-CCR7+CD45RA+ naive T cells. The chain joins TRBV27 to TRBJ2-1; too little of a D gene remains to name it. The CDR3 in this case is CASSPPNYNEQFF. At the DNA level, the sequence is TGTGCCAGCAGTCCCCCGAATTACAATGAGCAGTTCTTC.